In this sample, the clone carrying this TCR beta chain turned up once. Original processing notes: Estimation of nucleated cell counts was performed using reference gene primer amplification. Clones were read by immunoSEQ multiplex PCR, and TCRdb kept only the in-frame ones, dropping some. V and J calls plus clone size are reproduced from that table; the DNA served to infer D and trimming. The sample carries 150,000 to 200,000 clones, 82% recorded once. This record comes from a study of blood T cell repertoires in COVID-19. The CDR3 is 14 residues long. Germline trimming cut 5 bases from V and 5 bases from J; bases unmatched to any gene: 9. Germline lookup yields CDR1 GTSNPN and CDR2 SVGIG (reference sequence).

Source material: peripheral blood. The receptor was isolated from an older woman with COVID-19, enrolled during active disease. V gene TRBV30 combines with J gene TRBJ2-7; 10 bases align to TRBD2. The CDR3 bases are TGTGCCTGGCGTGGAGCTAGCGGGAGTCACGAGCAGTACTTC. As protein: CAWRGASGSHEQYF.